These T cell receptor beta chains were read from a single sample in a study of spatial heterogeneity in lung cancer. Each CDR3 protein gets one entry after TCRdb re-called the 5' RACE reads with MiXCR. Here the sample spans fewer than 45,000 distinct CDR3 sequences, about 7% being singletons. This specimen consisted of PBMCs, obtained at surgery. The receptors were sampled from a female donor with early-stage non-small cell lung cancer. The CDR3 runs from the conserved cysteine through the conserved F or W. D genes are given only for firm matches. The size entry is marked missing in some rows and otherwise reads once, few, many or a size class.

clone size: many; D gene: TRBD1; J gene: TRBJ2-7; V gene: TRBV3-1; CDR3 protein: CASSRLAGGYEQYF; CDR3 DNA: TGTGCCAGCAGCCGATTGGCAGGGGGCTACGAGCAGTACTTC
clone size: many; D gene: TRBD2; J gene: TRBJ2-3; V gene: TRBV2; CDR3 protein: CASSVLAGAGDTQYF; CDR3 DNA: TGTGCCAGCAGTGTTCTAGCGGGAGCGGGAGATACGCAGTATTTT
clone size: many; D gene: .; J gene: TRBJ2-2; V gene: TRBV5-1; CDR3 protein: CASSLLGATGTGELFF; CDR3 DNA: TGCGCCAGCAGCTTGTTGGGGGCGACAGGCACCGGGGAGCTGTTTTTT
clone size: .; D gene: TRBD1; J gene: TRBJ1-6; V gene: TRBV19; CDR3 protein: CASSPGTDNSPLHF; CDR3 DNA: TGTGCCAGTAGTCCCGGGACAGATAATTCACCCCTCCACTTT
clone size: many; D gene: TRBD2; J gene: TRBJ2-1; V gene: TRBV19; CDR3 protein: CASTPAGVGDEQFF; CDR3 DNA: TGTGCCAGTACCCCAGCGGGAGTGGGGGATGAGCAGTTCTTC
clone size: few; D gene: .; J gene: TRBJ1-1; V gene: TRBV5-5; CDR3 protein: CASSLRARENTEAFF; CDR3 DNA: TGTGCCAGCAGCTTGAGGGCCAGGGAGAACACTGAAGCTTTCTTT
clone size: many; D gene: .; J gene: TRBJ1-6; V gene: TRBV30; CDR3 protein: CAWSDGQGKNSPLHF; CDR3 DNA: TGTGCCTGGAGTGACGGGCAGGGGAAGAATTCACCCCTCCACTTT
clone size: many; D gene: TRBD1; J gene: TRBJ2-7; V gene: TRBV7-9; CDR3 protein: CASSWSGGDAYEQYF; CDR3 DNA: TGTGCCAGCAGCTGGTCAGGGGGCGATGCCTACGAGCAGTACTTC
clone size: many; D gene: .; J gene: TRBJ2-1; V gene: TRBV5-4; CDR3 protein: CASSLYGFVEQFF; CDR3 DNA: TGTGCCAGCAGCTTGTACGGGTTCGTTGAGCAGTTCTTC
clone size: many; D gene: TRBD1; J gene: TRBJ1-5; V gene: TRBV10-3; CDR3 protein: CAISGQGNQPQHF; CDR3 DNA: TGTGCCATCAGCGGACAGGGCAATCAGCCCCAGCATTTT
clone size: many; D gene: .; J gene: TRBJ1-6; V gene: TRBV9; CDR3 protein: CASSVAVNSPLHF; CDR3 DNA: TGTGCCAGCAGCGTAGCGGTTAATTCACCCCTCCACTTT
clone size: many; D gene: .; J gene: TRBJ2-3; V gene: TRBV4-3; CDR3 protein: CASSRGRGGLDTQYF; CDR3 DNA: TGCGCCAGCAGCCGAGGAAGAGGAGGTTTAGATACGCAGTATTTT
clone size: few; D gene: TRBD1; J gene: TRBJ2-7; V gene: TRBV15; CDR3 protein: CATSRDRGPYEQYF; CDR3 DNA: TGTGCCACCAGCAGGGACAGGGGCCCCTACGAGCAGTACTTC
clone size: .; D gene: TRBD2; J gene: TRBJ2-3; V gene: TRBV20-1; CDR3 protein: CSARLAGGFTDTQYF; CDR3 DNA: TGCAGTGCCCGACTAGCGGGGGGATTCACAGATACGCAGTATTTT
clone size: many; D gene: .; J gene: TRBJ2-6; V gene: TRBV4-1; CDR3 protein: CASSLTAGVTSGANVLTF; CDR3 DNA: TGCGCCAGCAGCCTGACGGCAGGGGTTACCTCTGGGGCCAACGTCCTGACTTTC
clone size: few; D gene: .; J gene: TRBJ1-1; V gene: TRBV19; CDR3 protein: CASSRNTEAFF; CDR3 DNA: TGTGCCAGTAGTAGGAACACTGAAGCTTTCTTT
clone size: many; D gene: .; J gene: TRBJ2-3; V gene: TRBV20-1; CDR3 protein: CSARGSFGGDTQYF; CDR3 DNA: TGCAGTGCCCGGGGGTCCTTTGGGGGAGATACGCAGTATTTT
clone size: many; D gene: TRBD2; J gene: TRBJ2-5; V gene: TRBV29-1; CDR3 protein: CSAVRGSGNLYETQYF; CDR3 DNA: TGCAGCGCTGTGCGTGGTAGCGGGAACCTATATGAGACCCAGTACTTC
clone size: many; D gene: .; J gene: TRBJ1-1; V gene: TRBV3-1; CDR3 protein: CASSQGTQTGQFGTEAFF; CDR3 DNA: TGTGCCAGCAGCCAGGGGACTCAAACTGGACAGTTTGGCACTGAAGCTTTCTTT
clone size: many; D gene: .; J gene: TRBJ1-4; V gene: TRBV27; CDR3 protein: CASQPRREHGEKLFF; CDR3 DNA: TGTGCCAGCCAACCCCGAAGGGAACACGGAGAAAAACTGTTTTTT
clone size: many; D gene: TRBD1; J gene: TRBJ2-2; V gene: TRBV5-1; CDR3 protein: CASSPDRGTGELFF; CDR3 DNA: TGCGCCAGCAGCCCAGACAGGGGAACCGGGGAGCTGTTTTTT
clone size: .; D gene: .; J gene: TRBJ2-4; V gene: TRBV20-1; CDR3 protein: CSARPQGNIQYF; CDR3 DNA: TGCAGTGCTAGACCCCAGGGAAACATTCAGTACTTC
clone size: many; D gene: TRBD2; J gene: TRBJ2-5; V gene: TRBV5-1; CDR3 protein: CASSLAGGQETQYF; CDR3 DNA: TGCGCCAGCAGCCTAGCGGGGGGACAAGAGACCCAGTACTTC
clone size: .; D gene: .; J gene: TRBJ2-3; V gene: TRBV4-2; CDR3 protein: CASSQRGLVDTQYF; CDR3 DNA: TGTGCCAGCAGCCAGAGGGGGTTGGTAGATACGCAGTATTTT
clone size: .; D gene: TRBD2; J gene: TRBJ2-3; V gene: TRBV10-3; CDR3 protein: CAISGTSGRDVTDTQYF; CDR3 DNA: TGTGCCATCAGTGGGACTAGCGGGAGGGATGTCACAGATACGCAGTATTTT
clone size: few; D gene: TRBD1; J gene: TRBJ1-1; V gene: TRBV11-2; CDR3 protein: CASSSGQGWDTEAFF; CDR3 DNA: TGTGCCAGCAGCTCCGGACAGGGTTGGGACACTGAAGCTTTCTTT
clone size: .; D gene: TRBD2; J gene: TRBJ2-2; V gene: TRBV20-1; CDR3 protein: CSASPTSGWYTGELFF; CDR3 DNA: TGCAGTGCTAGCCCGACTAGCGGGTGGTACACCGGGGAGCTGTTTTTT
clone size: many; D gene: .; J gene: TRBJ2-7; V gene: TRBV28; CDR3 protein: CASRKGGSSEQYF; CDR3 DNA: TGTGCCAGCAGAAAGGGGGGGTCGAGTGAGCAGTACTTC
clone size: many; D gene: .; J gene: TRBJ2-2; V gene: TRBV7-9; CDR3 protein: CASSRRDRNANTGELFF; CDR3 DNA: TGTGCCAGCAGCCGAAGAGATCGGAACGCGAACACCGGGGAGCTGTTTTTT
clone size: many; D gene: TRBD1; J gene: TRBJ2-3; V gene: TRBV12-3/TRBV12-4; CDR3 protein: CASSFRTGGTDTQYF; CDR3 DNA: TGTGCCAGCAGTTTTAGGACAGGGGGCACAGATACGCAGTATTTT
clone size: .; D gene: TRBD1; J gene: TRBJ2-7; V gene: TRBV5-4; CDR3 protein: CVSSLDGWDRPYEQYF; CDR3 DNA: TGTGTCAGCAGCTTGGATGGGTGGGACAGGCCCTACGAGCAGTACTTC
clone size: few; D gene: .; J gene: TRBJ2-1; V gene: TRBV3-1; CDR3 protein: CASSQPGSVYNEQFF; CDR3 DNA: TGTGCCAGCAGCCAACCGGGATCGGTATACAATGAGCAGTTCTTC
clone size: .; D gene: TRBD2; J gene: TRBJ2-1; V gene: TRBV7-9; CDR3 protein: CASSPIGLALTEEQFF; CDR3 DNA: TGTGCCAGCAGCCCTATAGGACTAGCGCTGACGGAGGAGCAGTTCTTC
clone size: many; D gene: .; J gene: TRBJ2-3; V gene: TRBV11-3; CDR3 protein: CASSLDLGDTQYF; CDR3 DNA: TGTGCCAGCAGCTTAGATCTGGGAGATACGCAGTATTTT
clone size: medium-sized; D gene: .; J gene: TRBJ2-1; V gene: TRBV12-3/TRBV12-4; CDR3 protein: CASSVSFARDNEQFF; CDR3 DNA: TGTGCCAGCAGTGTTTCATTTGCCCGGGACAATGAGCAGTTCTTC
clone size: few; D gene: .; J gene: TRBJ2-2; V gene: TRBV1; CDR3 protein: CTSSQELGLAGVPTGELFF; CDR3 DNA: TGCACCAGCAGCCAGGAGTTAGGCCTAGCGGGGGTGCCCACCGGGGAGCTGTTTTTT
clone size: .; D gene: .; J gene: TRBJ1-2; V gene: TRBV18; CDR3 protein: CASSPRTGNYGYTF; CDR3 DNA: TGTGCCAGCTCACCAAGAACAGGAAACTATGGCTACACCTTC
clone size: many; D gene: .; J gene: TRBJ1-2; V gene: TRBV5-5; CDR3 protein: CASSLDVINYGYTF; CDR3 DNA: TGTGCCAGCAGCTTGGACGTCATTAACTATGGCTACACCTTC
clone size: many; D gene: TRBD1; J gene: TRBJ1-1; V gene: TRBV9; CDR3 protein: CASSAGTALDTEAFF; CDR3 DNA: TGTGCCAGCAGCGCCGGGACAGCTCTTGACACTGAAGCTTTCTTT
clone size: few; D gene: .; J gene: TRBJ1-4; V gene: TRBV3-1; CDR3 protein: CASSQTATNEKLFF; CDR3 DNA: TGTGCCAGCAGCCAAACGGCAACTAATGAAAAACTGTTTTTT
clone size: .; D gene: .; J gene: TRBJ1-5; V gene: TRBV27; CDR3 protein: CASSLEGEGNQPQHF; CDR3 DNA: TGTGCCAGCAGTTTGGAAGGCGAGGGCAATCAGCCCCAGCATTTT
clone size: many; D gene: .; J gene: TRBJ1-1; V gene: TRBV5-4; CDR3 protein: CASSFGGDLNTEAFF; CDR3 DNA: TGTGCCAGCAGCTTTGGAGGGGACCTGAACACTGAAGCTTTCTTT
clone size: few; D gene: .; J gene: TRBJ1-5; V gene: TRBV28; CDR3 protein: CASSPQLQPQHF; CDR3 DNA: TGTGCCAGCAGTCCCCAATTGCAGCCCCAGCATTTT
clone size: few; D gene: .; J gene: TRBJ2-3; V gene: TRBV27; CDR3 protein: CASRGDWGRRGTDTQYF; CDR3 DNA: TGTGCCAGCAGGGGGGATTGGGGACGGAGGGGCACAGATACGCAGTATTTT
clone size: many; D gene: TRBD2; J gene: TRBJ2-7; V gene: TRBV4-2; CDR3 protein: CASSRGLAESSYEQYF; CDR3 DNA: TGTGCCAGCAGCCGCGGACTAGCGGAAAGCTCCTACGAGCAGTACTTC